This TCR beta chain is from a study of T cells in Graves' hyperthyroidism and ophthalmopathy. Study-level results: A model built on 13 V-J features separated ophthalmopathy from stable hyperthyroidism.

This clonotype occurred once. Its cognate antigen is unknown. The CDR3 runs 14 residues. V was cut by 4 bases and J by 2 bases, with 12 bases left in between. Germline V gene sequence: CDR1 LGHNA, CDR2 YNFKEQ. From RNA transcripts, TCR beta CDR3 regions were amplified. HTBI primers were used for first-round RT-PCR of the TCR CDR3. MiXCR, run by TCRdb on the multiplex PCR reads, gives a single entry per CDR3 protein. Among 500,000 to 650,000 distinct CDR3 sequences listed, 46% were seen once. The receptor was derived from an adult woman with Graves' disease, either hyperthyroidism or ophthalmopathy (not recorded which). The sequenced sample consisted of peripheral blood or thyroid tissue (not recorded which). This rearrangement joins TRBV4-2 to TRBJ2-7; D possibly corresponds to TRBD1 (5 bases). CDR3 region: CASSRGDSPYEQYF. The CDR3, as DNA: TGTGCCAGCAGCCGCGGCGACAGTCCCTACGAGCAGTACTTC.